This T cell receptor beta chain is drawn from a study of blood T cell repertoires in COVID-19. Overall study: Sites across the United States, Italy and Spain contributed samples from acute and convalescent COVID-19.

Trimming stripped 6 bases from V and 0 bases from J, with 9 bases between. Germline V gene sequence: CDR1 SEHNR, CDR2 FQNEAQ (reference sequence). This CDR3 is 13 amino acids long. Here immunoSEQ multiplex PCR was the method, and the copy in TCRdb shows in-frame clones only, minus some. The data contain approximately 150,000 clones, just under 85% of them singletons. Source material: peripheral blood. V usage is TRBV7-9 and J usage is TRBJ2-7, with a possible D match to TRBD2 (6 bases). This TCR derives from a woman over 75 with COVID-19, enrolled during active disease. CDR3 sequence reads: CASSPRGSYEQYF. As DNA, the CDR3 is TGTGCCAGCAGTCCGCGGGGCTCCTACGAGCAGTACTTC.